Below, 5 T cell receptor beta chains from the same sample are listed, as sequenced in a study of shared clonotypes between healthy human individuals. TCRdb's copy holds only in-frame clones and misses some; the assay was immunoSEQ multiplex PCR. Among over a million clones, around 97% were seen once, and the ten largest hold over 1%. The sequenced sample consisted of naive CD4+ T cells sorted from blood. Sample subset: CD45RA+ positively selected. All receptors derive from a man younger than 40 in good health.

CDR3 in amino acids: CASSLAAGRGTEAFF. Written as DNA, the CDR3 is TGTGCCAGCAGCTTGGCCGCAGGTCGGGGCACTGAAGCTTTCTTT. This rearrangement joins TRBV5-8 to TRBJ1-1; D call uncertain. Trimming removed 0 bases from V and 4 bases from J, with 13 bases in between. The CDR3 has 15 amino acids. The germline V gene encodes CDR1 SGHTS and CDR2 YDEGEE.

The chain is built from TRBV29-1 and TRBJ1-1, with D possibly matching TRBD1 (6 bases). This CDR3 contains 15 residues. V lost 7 bases and J 6 bases, leaving 24 bases between the germline ends. From germline, CDR1 is SQVTM and CDR2 ANQGSEA. CDR3 sequence (DNA): TGCAGCGCCTGCAGGGGAGATACAGGTTCCGCTGAAGCTTTCTTT. Its protein product is CSACRGDTGSAEAFF.

The DNA of the CDR3 is TGTGCCAGCAGCGTCCGGGAGCGAAGCACCGGGGAGCTGTTTTTT. This encodes CASSVRERSTGELFF. This chain connects TRBV9 to TRBJ2-2; TRBD2 might be the D (6 bases). The V end was cut by 2 bases, the J end by 4 bases, with 12 bases between. This CDR3 region has 15 residues. Per the germline V gene, CDR1 is SGDLS and CDR2 is YYNGEE.

The gene calls are TRBV28 and TRBJ2-6; 10 nucleotides line up with TRBD2. CDR3 size: 18 residues. Unmatched junction bases numbered 8, after V lost 6 bases and J lost 0 bases. Germline V CDR1 and CDR2: MDHEN, SYDVKM. DNA for the CDR3: TGTGCCAGCAGACCATGGACTAGCGGCATCTCTGGGGCCAACGTCCTGACTTTC. As protein: CASRPWTSGISGANVLTF.

The V and J genes are TRBV6-1 and TRBJ2-7; D call uncertain. V lost 1 base to trimming and J lost 2 bases, with 9 bases between them. The germline V gene has CDR1 MNHNS and CDR2 SASEGT. CDR3 length: 14 amino acids. The CDR3 sequence: CASSEVGYTYEQYF. The CDR3 DNA follows: TGTGCCAGCAGTGAAGTTGGATATACCTACGAGCAGTACTTC.